This T cell receptor beta chain was identified in a study of shared clonotypes between healthy human individuals. About the study: Each donor's CD8 memory used one plate, CD8 naive two, each CD4 subset three.

Overall study findings and caveats: Rarefaction analysis demonstrated incomplete sorted-subset sequencing notwithstanding large depth.

The naive CD8 population came from CD45RO-negative cells selected for CCR7, without terminally differentiated effector memory CD45RA+ cells. Healthy HIV-negative adults without recent acute infections or vaccinations served as donors. The CDR3 contains 14 residues. Germline V gene sequence: CDR1 SGDLS, CDR2 YYNGEE. The V and J ends lost 0 bases and 6 bases respectively, with 11 bases between them. It was across several immunoSEQ plates that each subset's genomic DNA was evenly split. Assay: immunoSEQ multiplex PCR; the TCRdb copy retains only in-frame clones and omits some. This table holds about 800,000 clones, around 96% found once. This clone was observed once. What it recognizes is unknown.

Source material: naive CD8+ T cells sorted from blood. The V and J genes are TRBV9 and TRBJ2-3; D is ambiguous. The sequence was obtained from a man under 40 in good health. DNA of the CDR3: TGTGCCAGCAGCGTAGCTACTTGGATCGATACGCAGTATTTT. Translated, it gives CASSVATWIDTQYF.